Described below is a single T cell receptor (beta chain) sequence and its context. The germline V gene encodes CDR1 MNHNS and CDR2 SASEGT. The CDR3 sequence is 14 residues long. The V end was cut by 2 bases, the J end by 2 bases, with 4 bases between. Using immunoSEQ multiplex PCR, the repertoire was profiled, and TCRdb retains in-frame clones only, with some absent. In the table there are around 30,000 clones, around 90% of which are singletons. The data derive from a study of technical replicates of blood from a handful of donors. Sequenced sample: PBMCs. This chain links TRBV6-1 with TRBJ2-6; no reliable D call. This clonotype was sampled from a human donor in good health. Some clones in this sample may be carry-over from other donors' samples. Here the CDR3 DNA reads TGTGCCAGCAGTGAAACAGCTGGGGCCAACGTCCTGACTTTC. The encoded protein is CASSETAGANVLTF.